This T cell receptor beta chain derives from a study of shared clonotypes between healthy human individuals. Study background: Three plates were used per donor for CD4 naive, three for CD4 memory, two for CD8 naive and one for CD8 memory.

This clone was observed a handful of times. The antigen remains undetermined. Researchers divided each subset's genomic DNA evenly across several immunoSEQ plates. Sequenced by immunoSEQ multiplex PCR; TCRdb stores in-frame clones only, minus some. The table includes approximately 110,000 clones, about 72% detected once. Broader study findings: Despite large depth, rarefaction showed incomplete sorted-subset sequencing. Naive CD4 clonotypes overlapped across a few donors at approximately 5%.

The sample comprised memory CD8+ T cells sorted from blood. Subset denoted: CD45RO+ cells pooled with CCR7-negative TemRA cells. The source of this sequence is a woman in her twenties or thirties in good health.

CDR3 coding DNA: TGTGCCAGCAGTGATCCTTGGGGGGGCTCTGGAAACACCATATATTTT. Its protein is CASSDPWGGSGNTIYF. The chain uses TRBV2 and TRBJ1-3, with D maybe TRBD1 (5 bases). Germline lookup yields CDR1 SNHLY and CDR2 FYNNEI. V shed 3 bases and J shed 0 bases, with 12 bases lying between them. This CDR3 contains 16 residues.